A single sample gave rise to the 32 T cell receptor beta chains below, sequenced in a study of cytomegalovirus exposure and HLA in healthy donors. Use of 60 Vbeta and 13 Jbeta primers characterized the PCR. Generated by immunoSEQ multiplex PCR, the TCRdb table keeps only in-frame clones and is missing some. Here the sample spans under 50,000 clones, about 85% being singletons. Sequenced: PBMCs. The receptors were gathered from a woman aged 40 to 50 in good health and CMV-seropositive.

The genes are TRBV19 and TRBJ1-1; D call uncertain. CDR1 and CDR2 (germline): LNHDA, SQIVND (reference sequence). The CDR3 totals 14 residues. V shed 7 bases and J shed 3 bases, with 15 bases lying between them. The CDR3 DNA follows: TGTGCCAGTATGACGCGGGGATCGGACACTGAAGCTTTCTTT. Translating it yields CASMTRGSDTEAFF.

V and J are TRBV29-1 and TRBJ1-5; tentatively, D is TRBD1 (6 bases). The V gene's germline CDR1 is SQVTM and CDR2 ANQGSEA. CDR3 length: 15 amino acids. V lost 4 bases and J 3 bases, leaving 16 bases between the germline ends. The CDR3 coding sequence is TGCAGCGTTGGATTGGGTCAGGGGTTCAATCAGCCCCAGCATTTT. Translation gives CSVGLGQGFNQPQHF. Complete variable domain (other parts from reference TRBV29-1 and TRBJ1-5): SAVISQKPSRDICQRGTSLTIQCQVDSQVTMMFWYRQQPGQSLTLIATANQGSEATYESGFVIDKFPISRPNLTFSTLTVSNMSPEDSSIYLCSVGLGQGFNQPQHFGDGTRLSIL.

The rearrangement uses TRBV7-2 and TRBJ2-4, with D tentatively TRBD2 (5 bases). The CDR3 sequence is 16 residues long. V was clipped by 5 bases and J by 5 bases, with 19 bases between them. Per germline, CDR1 SGHTA and CDR2 FQGNSA. This CDR3 reads CASSGVSQAVENIQYF. The CDR3 bases are TGTGCCAGCAGCGGTGTTAGCCAAGCGGTGGAAAACATTCAGTACTTC.

The chain couples TRBV5-1 to TRBJ2-7; TRBD2 matches 14 bases. This CDR3 is built from 17 residues. V lost 3 bases to trimming and J lost 0 bases; unmatched junction nucleotides: 5. The V gene's germline CDR1 is SGHRS and CDR2 YFSETQ. CDR3 DNA sequence: TGCGCCAGCAGCTCGGGACTAGCGGGAGCCCTCTCCTACGAGCAGTACTTC. It yields the protein CASSSGLAGALSYEQYF.

V and J are TRBV6-6 and TRBJ2-1, with a weak D call TRBD2 (6 bases). The CDR3 spans 15 residues. The V and J ends lost 5 bases and 0 bases respectively, with 11 bases between them. The germline V gene encodes CDR1 MNHNY and CDR2 SVGAGI (reference sequence). The CDR3 spells CASSPPGSSYNEQFF. CDR3 bases: TGTGCCAGCAGTCCCCCCGGGAGCTCCTACAATGAGCAGTTCTTC.

The chain joins TRBV6-6 to TRBJ1-2; D uncertain. V dropped 4 bases and J dropped 2 bases, with 14 bases sitting between them. Germline CDR1 MNHNY, CDR2 SVGAGI (reference sequence). CDR3 length equals 15 residues. In nucleotides, the CDR3 is TGTGCCAGCAGTTCGGGTGGCAGACTCAACTATGGCTACACCTTC. The encoded protein is CASSSGGRLNYGYTF.

Written as DNA, the CDR3 is TGTGCCAGTAGTATGAGGACAGGGGATACCTCTAACTATGGCTACACCTTC. Protein product: CASSMRTGDTSNYGYTF. The chain carries TRBV19 and TRBJ1-2, with 9 bases identical to TRBD1. Germline CDR1 LNHDA, CDR2 SQIVND (reference sequence). The CDR3 contains 17 residues. V lost 3 bases, J lost 0 bases, and 8 bases stayed unmatched.

The chain has TRBV5-1 and TRBJ1-4; 7 bases line up with TRBD1. Germline trimming cut 0 bases from V and 10 bases from J; bases unmatched to any gene: 6. This CDR3 spans 14 amino acids. CDR1 and CDR2 from the germline V gene are SGHRS and YFSETQ. CDR3 coding DNA: TGCGCCAGCAGCTTGGAGGGGGCACTCGGAAAACTGTTTTTT. This codes for CASSLEGALGKLFF.

This clone was seen a few times. The V call is TRBV15, the J call TRBJ2-1, with a possible D match to TRBD2 (5 bases). The germline V gene has CDR1 LNHNV and CDR2 YYDKDF (reference sequence). The CDR3 runs 16 residues. The germline V and J ends were trimmed by 4 bases and 6 bases, with 19 bases remaining between them. CDR3 amino acids: CATSILGVPYFNEQFF. CDR3 sequence (DNA): TGTGCCACCAGCATTCTCGGGGTTCCCTATTTCAATGAGCAGTTCTTC.

DNA of the CDR3: TGTGCCAGAAGCCGGAAAAGGGAAAGGGGTCAGCCCCAGCATTTT. It is translated as CARSRKRERGQPQHF. This chain uses TRBV5-3 with TRBJ1-5; D is perhaps TRBD1 (5 bases). TRBV5-3 is noted as an ORF with a role that remains uncertain. This CDR3 is 15 amino acids long. V lost 4 bases and J lost 6, with 17 bases in between.

This chain links TRBV5-1 with TRBJ2-1; 10 bases agree with TRBD2. J was trimmed by 6 bases and V by 4 bases; bases with no gene match: 7. The length of the CDR3 is 15 residues. Germline V lookup: CDR1 SGHRS, CDR2 YFSETQ. The DNA of the CDR3 is TGCGCCAGCAGCACCAAAGCGGGAGGGCCCAATGAGCAGTTCTTC. Translation gives CASSTKAGGPNEQFF.

The chain carries TRBV28 and TRBJ2-3, with D tentatively TRBD2 (6 bases). The CDR3 totals 13 residues. With 10 bases removed from V and 1 base from J, the gap between germline ends came to 12 bases. Germline assignment: CDR1 MDHEN and CDR2 SYDVKM. CDR3 region: CATGTYRTDTQYF. The CDR3, as DNA: TGTGCCACCGGGACTTATCGCACAGATACGCAGTATTTT.

V gene TRBV7-2 combines with J gene TRBJ2-3; 10 nucleotides align to TRBD2. V trimming: 1 base; J trimming: 4 bases; junction bases outside the gene matches: 2. This CDR3 has 15 residues. Germline CDR1 and CDR2: SGHTA and FQGNSA. CDR3 nucleotides: TGTGCCAGCAGCTTAGTAGCGGGGGGTCCAGATACGCAGTATTTT. It yields the protein CASSLVAGGPDTQYF.

The CDR3 loop is CASSPRDTSNTGELFF. DNA for the CDR3: TGTGCCAGCTCACCTCGGGACACCTCGAACACCGGGGAGCTGTTTTTT. This sequence joins TRBV18 and TRBJ2-2; D may be TRBD1 (6 bases). Germline assignment: CDR1 KGHSH and CDR2 LQKENI. V dropped 3 bases and J dropped 0 bases, with 11 bases sitting between them. The length of the CDR3 is 16 residues.

This clone was seen a few times. The rearrangement uses TRBV27 and TRBJ2-7; TRBD2 matches 9 bases. Germline lookup yields CDR1 MNHEY and CDR2 SMNVEV (reference sequence). The CDR3 covers 15 residues. J gave up 4 bases and V 4 bases, and 8 bases lay outside the gene matches. Written as DNA, the CDR3 is TGTGCCAGCAGTTCCCGGACTAGCGACCTTTACGAGCAGTACTTC. This gives the protein CASSSRTSDLYEQYF.

This clone has just a few counts. The chain uses TRBV19 and TRBJ1-1; D is perhaps TRBD1 (6 bases). This CDR3 has 13 amino acids. Germline V CDR1 and CDR2: LNHDA, SQIVND (reference sequence). The V end lost 5 bases, the J end lost 6 bases, and 13 bases lay between the germline ends. CDR3 sequence (DNA): TGTGCCAGTAGTGCTCCAGGGGATCCTGAAGCTTTCTTT. The encoded protein is CASSAPGDPEAFF. Based on the CDR3 plus reference TRBV19 and TRBJ1-1, the full variable domain is DGGITQSPKYLFRKEGQNVTLSCEQNLNHDAMYWYRQDPGQGLRLIYYSQIVNDFQKGDIAEGYSVSREKKESFPLTVTSAQKNPTAFYLCASSAPGDPEAFFGQGTRLTVV.

V and J are TRBV6-8 and TRBJ1-2; 8 bases are shared with TRBD1. Germline lookup yields CDR1 MNHGY and CDR2 SAAAGT. The J segment lost 4 bases and the V segment lost 5 bases, leaving 15 bases of the junction unmatched. CDR3 length: 17 residues. This CDR3 is CASSKPSLTGGFYGYTF. Written as DNA, the CDR3 is TGTGCCAGCAGTAAACCAAGCCTCACAGGGGGTTTCTATGGCTACACCTTC.

The chain uses TRBV7-9 and TRBJ2-7, with TRBD2 as a possible D gene (5 bases). Germline loops: CDR1 SEHNR, CDR2 FQNEAQ (reference sequence). CDR3 length equals 13 residues. V gave up 2 bases and J gave up 3 bases, with 8 bases separating them. The CDR3 nucleotides read TGTGCCAGCAGCTTACTACTAGGCTACGAGCAGTACTTC. Protein sequence: CASSLLLGYEQYF.

The chain recombines TRBV10-1 with TRBJ2-5; TRBD2 might be the D (5 bases). This CDR3 is built from 19 residues. The germline gives CDR1 WNHNN, CDR2 SYGVQD (reference sequence). The V and J ends lost 11 bases and 1 base respectively, with 32 bases between them. The CDR3 here is CAHRHSGPPSPNFQETQYF. CDR3 coding DNA: TGCGCCCATCGTCACAGTGGACCCCCTAGCCCAAACTTCCAAGAGACCCAGTACTTC.

The rearrangement joins TRBV5-4 to TRBJ2-7; 12 positions agree with TRBD1. Germline CDR1 and CDR2: SGHNT and YYREEE (reference sequence). The CDR3 loop spans 15 amino acids. V shed 0 bases and J 4 bases; nucleotides not matched to a gene: 2. The CDR3 loop is CASSLVGQGAYEQYF. The DNA of the CDR3 is TGTGCCAGCAGCTTGGTGGGACAGGGGGCTTACGAGCAGTACTTC.

The rearrangement links TRBV25-1 to TRBJ1-2, with D unclear. Germline CDR1 and CDR2: MGHDK and SYGVNS. Trimming cost V 3 bases and J 8 bases, with 13 bases left between them. This CDR3 is 13 amino acids long. CDR3 coding DNA: TGTGCCAGCAGTGACCTCATGCGGAGCGGCTACACCTTC. Amino acid sequence: CASSDLMRSGYTF.

The chain recombines TRBV15 with TRBJ2-1; the D gene is possibly TRBD2 (6 bases). Germline loops: CDR1 LNHNV, CDR2 YYDKDF (reference sequence). V dropped 4 bases and J dropped 6 bases, with 10 bases sitting between them. The CDR3 covers 13 residues. CDR3 in DNA: TGTGCCACCAGCACCCTTAGCGGCAATGAGCAGTTCTTC. It specifies CATSTLSGNEQFF.

The chain joins TRBV7-6 to TRBJ1-2; possible D gene TRBD1, 5 bases. The ends were cut back, 5 bases at V and 4 bases at J, with 11 bases in the middle. The CDR3 sequence is 13 residues long. Germline V gene data show CDR1 as SGHVS and CDR2 as FNYEAQ. The CDR3 protein is CASSPSTVYGYTF. The CDR3 DNA reads TGTGCCAGCAGCCCTTCGACAGTCTATGGCTACACCTTC.

The V call is TRBV5-4, the J call TRBJ2-7, with 11 positions matching TRBD1. CDR3 length: 12 residues. The J segment lost 4 bases and the V segment lost 7 bases, leaving 1 base of the junction unmatched. Per germline, CDR1 SGHNT and CDR2 YYREEE (reference sequence). The CDR3 nucleotides read TGTGCCAGCGGGACAGGGGGATACGAGCAGTACTTC. Encoded protein: CASGTGGYEQYF.

V usage is TRBV11-3 and J usage is TRBJ2-1, with TRBD2 matching 16 bases. Germline assignment: CDR1 SGHNT and CDR2 YENEEA. This CDR3 contains 17 residues. V was pared by 1 base and J by 7 bases, with 4 bases of the junction left unmatched. The DNA for the CDR3 is TGTGCCAGCAGCTTAGGCGGGACTAGCGGGAGGGGGAATGAGCAGTTCTTC. It is translated as CASSLGGTSGRGNEQFF.

The chain links TRBV7-2 to TRBJ2-5; TRBD2 agrees at 8 bases. The CDR3 is made up of 13 amino acids. With V trimmed by 6 bases and J by 11 bases, 11 bases remained unmatched. Germline V lookup: CDR1 SGHTA, CDR2 FQGNSA. CDR3 amino acids: CASSSIAGREQYF. In DNA form, the CDR3 reads TGTGCCAGCAGTTCGATAGCGGGACGGGAGCAGTACTTC.

The V gene is TRBV20-1, the J gene TRBJ1-1; D remains unclear. V dropped 5 bases and J dropped 3 bases, with 7 bases sitting between them. This CDR3 comprises 11 residues. The germline V gene has CDR1 DFQATT and CDR2 SNEGSKA (reference sequence). This CDR3 reads CSAPRYTEAFF. CDR3 bases: TGCAGTGCTCCGAGGTACACTGAAGCTTTCTTT.

Only one count was recorded for this clone. The rearrangement uses TRBV27 and TRBJ2-3, with 9 bases fitting TRBD2. The germline CDR1 and CDR2 sequences are MNHEY and SMNVEV (reference sequence). This CDR3 is 16 amino acids long. Unmatched junction bases numbered 9, after V lost 6 bases and J lost 2 bases. DNA of the CDR3: TGTGCCAGCAGGCCCGGCGGGGGGGGGTACACAGATACGCAGTATTTT. It translates to CASRPGGGGYTDTQYF.

DNA of the CDR3: TGCGCCAGCAGCCTCCGGACAGGGGGGATCTATGGCTACACCTTC. It specifies CASSLRTGGIYGYTF. The chain recombines TRBV4-1 with TRBJ1-2, with 10 bases fitting TRBD1. Per germline, CDR1 MGHRA and CDR2 YSYEKL. The CDR3 totals 15 residues. After removal of 4 bases from V and 4 bases from J, the junction contained 6 bases not matched to a gene.

The CDR3 sequence: CASSIDHGAGFYEQFF. The CDR3 DNA is TGTGCCAGTAGTATAGATCATGGAGCGGGATTCTATGAGCAGTTCTTC. The J gene is TRBJ2-1, the V gene TRBV19; 7 bases align to TRBD2. Germline V gene sequence: CDR1 LNHDA, CDR2 SQIVND (reference sequence). V lost 0 bases to trimming and J lost 8 bases; unmatched junction nucleotides: 10. The CDR3 is 16 amino acids. Drawing the rest from reference TRBV19 and TRBJ2-1, the complete variable domain is DGGITQSPKYLFRKEGQNVTLSCEQNLNHDAMYWYRQDPGQGLRLIYYSQIVNDFQKGDIAEGYSVSREKKESFPLTVTSAQKNPTAFYLCASSIDHGAGFYEQFFGPGTRLTVL.

This clone occurred a few times. V is TRBV2 and J is TRBJ1-2; TRBD1 agrees at 8 bases. J was trimmed by 8 bases and V by 6 bases; bases with no gene match: 2. The germline V gene encodes CDR1 SNHLY and CDR2 FYNNEI. CDR3 length: 11 residues. The DNA of the CDR3 is TGTGCCAGCAGCCCAGGGGGCGGCTACACCTTC. Translating it yields CASSPGGGYTF.

This chain joins TRBV27 and TRBJ1-2; TRBD1 matches 8 bases. From germline, CDR1 is MNHEY and CDR2 SMNVEV (reference sequence). Germline trimming cut 10 bases from V and 1 base from J; bases unmatched to any gene: 17. The CDR3 loop spans 17 amino acids. The DNA of the CDR3 is TGTGCCAACGATCACCGGGACCACAGGGGGGGTAACTATGGCTACACCTTC. Translating gives CANDHRDHRGGNYGYTF.